This TCR beta chain stems from a study of blood T cells in healthy people across ages. The CDR3 totals 16 residues. V dropped 1 base and J dropped 2 bases, with 14 bases sitting between them. In germline, CDR1 is MGHRA, CDR2 YSYEKL. The study, taken as a whole, reports: It was the long-lived donors that had more naive CD4+ cells and higher diversity than aged donors. Unsorted PBMCs ruled out conclusive naive versus antigen-experienced comparison.

The authors ran a second PCR of about 6 to 11 cycles using a sample-barcoded 5' primer and a J-beta primer mix. Via MiXCR, TCRdb re-called the 5' RACE reads, giving one row per CDR3 protein. The data contain approximately 1.5 million distinct CDR3 sequences, 35% to 45% of them seen just once; the ten biggest clones take up about 3.8%. This clonotype was counted at least ten times. The target antigen is unknown. Sample: blood. The clonotype originates from a woman under 30 in good health. The chain employs TRBV4-1 and TRBJ1-2; the D gene is possibly TRBD1 (5 bases). The CDR3 DNA reads as TGCGCCAGCAGCCAAGGGGGTGCACAGGTCAACTATGGCTACACCTTC. It specifies CASSQGGAQVNYGYTF.